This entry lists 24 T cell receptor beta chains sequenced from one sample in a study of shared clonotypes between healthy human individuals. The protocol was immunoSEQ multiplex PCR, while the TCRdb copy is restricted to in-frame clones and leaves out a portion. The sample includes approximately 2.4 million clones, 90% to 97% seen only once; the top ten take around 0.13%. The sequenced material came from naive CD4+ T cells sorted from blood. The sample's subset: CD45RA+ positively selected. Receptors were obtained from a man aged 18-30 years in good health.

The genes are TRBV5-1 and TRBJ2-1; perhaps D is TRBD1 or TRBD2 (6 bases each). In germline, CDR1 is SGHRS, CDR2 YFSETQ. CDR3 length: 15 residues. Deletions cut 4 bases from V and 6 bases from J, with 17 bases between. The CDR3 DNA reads TGCGCCAGCAGCCCGTCGGGGGCAGTAAGCAATGAGCAGTTCTTC. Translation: CASSPSGAVSNEQFF.

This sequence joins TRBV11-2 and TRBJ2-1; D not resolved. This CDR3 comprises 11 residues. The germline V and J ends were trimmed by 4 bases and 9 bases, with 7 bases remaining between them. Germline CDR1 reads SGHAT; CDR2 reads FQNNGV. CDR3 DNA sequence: TGTGCCAGCAGCTCACAGTTTGAGCAGTTCTTC. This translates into CASSSQFEQFF.

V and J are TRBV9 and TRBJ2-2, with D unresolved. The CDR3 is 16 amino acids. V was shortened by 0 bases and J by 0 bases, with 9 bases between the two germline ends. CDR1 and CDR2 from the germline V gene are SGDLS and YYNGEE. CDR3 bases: TGTGCCAGCAGCGTAGTGGGCAACACGAACACCGGGGAGCTGTTTTTT. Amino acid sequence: CASSVVGNTNTGELFF.

CDR3 residues: CASSRAGTSRAYEQYF. The CDR3 coding sequence is TGTGCCAGCAGTCGAGCAGGGACTAGCCGTGCCTACGAGCAGTACTTC. V and J are TRBV5-4 and TRBJ2-7, with TRBD2 matching 9 bases. Germline CDR1 SGHNT, CDR2 YYREEE (reference sequence). The V segment lost 5 bases and the J segment 2 bases; nucleotides outside the gene matches: 11. This CDR3 has 16 amino acids.

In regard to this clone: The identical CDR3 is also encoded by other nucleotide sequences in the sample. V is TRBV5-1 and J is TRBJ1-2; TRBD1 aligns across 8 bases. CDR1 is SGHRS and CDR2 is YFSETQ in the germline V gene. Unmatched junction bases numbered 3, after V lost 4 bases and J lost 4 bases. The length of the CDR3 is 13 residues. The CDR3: CASSPDRGYGYTF. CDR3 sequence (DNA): TGCGCCAGCAGCCCTGACAGGGGCTATGGCTACACCTTC.

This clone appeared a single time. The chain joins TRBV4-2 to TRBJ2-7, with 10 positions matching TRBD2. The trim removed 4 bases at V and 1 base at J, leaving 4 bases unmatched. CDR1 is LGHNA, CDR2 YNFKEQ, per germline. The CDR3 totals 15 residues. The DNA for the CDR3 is TGTGCCAGCAGCCGAACTAGCGGGAATTCCTACGAGCAGTACTTC. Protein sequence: CASSRTSGNSYEQYF.

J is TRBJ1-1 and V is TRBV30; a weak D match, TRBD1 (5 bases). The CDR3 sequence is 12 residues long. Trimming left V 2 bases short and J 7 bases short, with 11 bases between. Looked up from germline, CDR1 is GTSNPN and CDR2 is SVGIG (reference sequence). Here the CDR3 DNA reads TGTGCCTGGAGTCCCGGGGCGGGTGAAGCTTTCTTT. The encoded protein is CAWSPGAGEAFF.

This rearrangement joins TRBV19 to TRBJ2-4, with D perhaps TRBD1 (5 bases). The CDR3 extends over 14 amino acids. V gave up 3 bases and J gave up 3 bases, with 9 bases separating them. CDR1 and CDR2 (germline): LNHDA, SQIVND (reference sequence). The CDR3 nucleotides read TGTGCCAGTAGTATGGACATCGACAAAAACATTCAGTACTTC. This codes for CASSMDIDKNIQYF.

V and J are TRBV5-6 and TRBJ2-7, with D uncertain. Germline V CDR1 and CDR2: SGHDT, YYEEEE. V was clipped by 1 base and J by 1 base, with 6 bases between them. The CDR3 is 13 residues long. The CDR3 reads CASSLQVSYEQYF. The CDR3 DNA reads TGTGCCAGCAGCTTGCAGGTTTCCTACGAGCAGTACTTC.

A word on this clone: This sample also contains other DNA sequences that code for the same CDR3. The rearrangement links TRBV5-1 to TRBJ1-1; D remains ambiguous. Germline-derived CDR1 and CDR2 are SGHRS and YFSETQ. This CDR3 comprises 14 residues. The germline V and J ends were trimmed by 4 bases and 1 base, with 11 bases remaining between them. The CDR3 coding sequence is TGCGCCAGCAGCCCGGAGGGTGGGAACACTGAAGCTTTCTTT. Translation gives CASSPEGGNTEAFF.

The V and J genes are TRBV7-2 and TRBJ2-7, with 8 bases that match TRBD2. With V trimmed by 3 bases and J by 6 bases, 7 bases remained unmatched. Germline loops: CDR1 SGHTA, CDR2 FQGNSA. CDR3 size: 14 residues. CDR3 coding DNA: TGTGCCAGCAGCTTTTCTCGGGAGGGGACCGAGCAGTACTTC. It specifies CASSFSREGTEQYF.

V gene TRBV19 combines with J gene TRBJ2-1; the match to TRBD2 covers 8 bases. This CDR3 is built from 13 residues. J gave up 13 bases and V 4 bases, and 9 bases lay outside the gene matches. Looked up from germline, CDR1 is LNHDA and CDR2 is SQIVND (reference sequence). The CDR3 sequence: CASSTGGVSPQFF. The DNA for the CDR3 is TGTGCCAGTAGTACGGGGGGGGTATCCCCTCAGTTCTTC.

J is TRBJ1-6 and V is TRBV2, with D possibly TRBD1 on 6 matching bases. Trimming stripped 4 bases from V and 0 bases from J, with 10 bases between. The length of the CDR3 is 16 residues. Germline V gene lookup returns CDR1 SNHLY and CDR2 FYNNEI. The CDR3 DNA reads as TGTGCCAGCAGTGGCCGACAGGTCTCCTATAATTCACCCCTCCACTTT. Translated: CASSGRQVSYNSPLHF. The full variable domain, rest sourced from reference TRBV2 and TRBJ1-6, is EPEVTQTPSHQVTQMGQEVILRCVPISNHLYFYWYRQILGQKVEFLVSFYNNEISEKSEIFDDQFSVERPDGSNFTLKIRSTKLEDSAMYFCASSGRQVSYNSPLHFGNGTRLTVT.

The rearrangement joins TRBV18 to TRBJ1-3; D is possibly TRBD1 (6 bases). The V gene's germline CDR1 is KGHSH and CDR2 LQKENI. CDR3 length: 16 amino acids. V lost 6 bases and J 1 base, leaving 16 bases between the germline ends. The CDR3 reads CASSYDRMGSGNTIYF. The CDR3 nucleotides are TGTGCCAGCTCCTACGACAGGATGGGATCTGGAAACACCATATATTTT.

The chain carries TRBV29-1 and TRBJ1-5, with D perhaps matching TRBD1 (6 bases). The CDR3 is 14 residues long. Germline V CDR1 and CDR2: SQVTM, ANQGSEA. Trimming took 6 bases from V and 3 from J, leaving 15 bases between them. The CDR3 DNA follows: TGCAGCGTGCGGACAGAGAATATCAATCAGCCCCAGCATTTT. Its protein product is CSVRTENINQPQHF.

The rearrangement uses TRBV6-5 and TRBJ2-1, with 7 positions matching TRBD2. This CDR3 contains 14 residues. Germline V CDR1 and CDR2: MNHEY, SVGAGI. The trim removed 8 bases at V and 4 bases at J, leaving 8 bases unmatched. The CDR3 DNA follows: TGTGCCAGCCGCCGGGACTACCCATACAATGAGCAGTTCTTC. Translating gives CASRRDYPYNEQFF.

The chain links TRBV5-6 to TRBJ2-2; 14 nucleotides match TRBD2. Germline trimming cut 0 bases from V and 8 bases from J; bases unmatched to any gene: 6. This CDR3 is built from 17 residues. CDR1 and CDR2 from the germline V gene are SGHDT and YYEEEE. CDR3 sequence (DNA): TGTGCCAGCAGCTTGGGGGGACTAGCGGGAGTGAAAGGGGAGCTGTTTTTT. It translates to CASSLGGLAGVKGELFF.

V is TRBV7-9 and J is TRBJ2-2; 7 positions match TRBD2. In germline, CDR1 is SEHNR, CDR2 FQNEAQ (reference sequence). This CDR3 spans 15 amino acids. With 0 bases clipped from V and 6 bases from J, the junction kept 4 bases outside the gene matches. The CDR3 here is CASSLAGGPPGELFF. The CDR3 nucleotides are TGTGCCAGCAGCTTAGCGGGAGGGCCGCCCGGGGAGCTGTTTTTT. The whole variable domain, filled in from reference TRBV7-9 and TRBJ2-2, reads DTGVSQNPRHKITKRGQNVTFRCDPISEHNRLYWYRQTLGQGPEFLTYFQNEAQLEKSRLLSDRFSAERPKGSFSTLEIQRTEQGDSAMYLCASSLAGGPPGELFFGEGSRLTVL.

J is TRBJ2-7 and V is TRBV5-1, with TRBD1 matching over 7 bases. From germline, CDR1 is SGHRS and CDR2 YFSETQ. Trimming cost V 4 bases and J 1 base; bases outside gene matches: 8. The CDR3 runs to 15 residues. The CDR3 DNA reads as TGCGCCAGCAGCCGAGGACAGGACTCATCCTACGAGCAGTACTTC. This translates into CASSRGQDSSYEQYF.

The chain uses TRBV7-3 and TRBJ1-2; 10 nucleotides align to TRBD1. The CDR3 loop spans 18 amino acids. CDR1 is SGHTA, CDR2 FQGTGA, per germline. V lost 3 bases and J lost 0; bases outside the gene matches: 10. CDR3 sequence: CASSFLRDRGHSNYGYTF. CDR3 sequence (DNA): TGTGCCAGCAGCTTTCTTCGGGACAGGGGCCATTCTAACTATGGCTACACCTTC. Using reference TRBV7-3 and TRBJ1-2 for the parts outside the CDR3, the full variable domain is GAGVSQTPSNKVTEKGKYVELRCDPISGHTALYWYRQSLGQGPEFLIYFQGTGAADDSGLPNDRFFAVRPEGSVSTLKIQRTERGDSAVYLCASSFLRDRGHSNYGYTFGSGTRLTVV.

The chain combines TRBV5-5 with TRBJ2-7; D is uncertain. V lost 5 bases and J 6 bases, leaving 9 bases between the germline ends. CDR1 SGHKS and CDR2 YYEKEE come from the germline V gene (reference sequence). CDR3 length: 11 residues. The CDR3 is CASRELTEQYF. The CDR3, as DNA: TGTGCCAGCAGAGAACTAACCGAGCAGTACTTC.

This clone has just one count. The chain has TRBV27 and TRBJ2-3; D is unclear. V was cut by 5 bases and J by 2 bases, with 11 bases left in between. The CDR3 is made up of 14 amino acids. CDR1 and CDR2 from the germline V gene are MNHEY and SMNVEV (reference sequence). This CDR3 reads CASSPNLNTDTQYF. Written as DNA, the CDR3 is TGTGCCAGCAGTCCAAACCTAAACACAGATACGCAGTATTTT.

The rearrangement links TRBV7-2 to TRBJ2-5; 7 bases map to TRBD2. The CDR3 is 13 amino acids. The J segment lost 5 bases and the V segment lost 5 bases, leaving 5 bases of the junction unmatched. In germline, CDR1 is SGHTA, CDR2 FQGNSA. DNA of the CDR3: TGTGCCAGCAGCCGCGGACTAGTTGAGACCCAGTACTTC. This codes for CASSRGLVETQYF.

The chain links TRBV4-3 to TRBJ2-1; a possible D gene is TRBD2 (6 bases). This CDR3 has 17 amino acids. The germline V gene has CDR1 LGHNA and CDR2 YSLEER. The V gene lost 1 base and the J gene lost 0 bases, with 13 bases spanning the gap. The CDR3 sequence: CASSQGRGMSSYNEQFF. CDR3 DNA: TGCGCCAGCAGCCAAGGTCGCGGGATGAGCTCCTACAATGAGCAGTTCTTC.